This T cell receptor beta chain was sequenced during a study of blood T cell repertoires in COVID-19. The CDR3 length is 15 residues. Germline V lookup: CDR1 SGHDT, CDR2 YYEEEE. J was trimmed by 5 bases and V by 8 bases; bases with no gene match: 12. Measured with immunoSEQ multiplex PCR; TCRdb has only the in-frame clones, and not every one. This sample yields 200,000 to 300,000 clones, of which 75% to 85% are seen a single time; roughly 7.4% belongs to the top ten. This TCR was sampled from a woman over 75 with COVID-19, enrolled during active disease. The specimen was peripheral blood. The chain combines TRBV5-6 with TRBJ2-1, with 8 positions matching TRBD2. CDR3 sequence: CASKLGREAHNEQFF. CDR3 DNA sequence: TGTGCCAGTAAGCTTGGGCGGGAGGCACACAATGAGCAGTTCTTC.